One T cell receptor (beta chain) is described in this entry. This sample is drawn from a study of blood T cells in healthy people across ages. Across the whole study: Researchers report that template switching captured about one barcoded beta molecule per two T cells.

A second PCR of about 7 to 11 cycles used a sample-barcoded 5' primer and a J-beta primer mix. TCRdb passed the 5' RACE reads through MiXCR, listing each CDR3 protein once. The top ten hold roughly 2.1% of the sample, which has 1.5 million to 2 million distinct CDR3 sequences, around 50% seen once. The specimen was blood. This receptor was obtained from a woman aged 40-49 years in good health.

The CDR3 bases are TGTGCCAGCAGAGTTAGCGGGGCCGTAACCTACAATGAGCAGTTCTTC. Translated: CASRVSGAVTYNEQFF. The chain combines TRBV6-5 with TRBJ2-1; 8 positions agree with TRBD2. CDR3 length: 16 residues. The trim removed 6 bases at V and 2 bases at J, leaving 9 bases unmatched. The germline gives CDR1 MNHEY, CDR2 SVGAGI.